This TCR beta chain emerged from a study of T cell clones after liver transplantation. Germline CDR1 reads LNHDA; CDR2 reads SQIVND (reference sequence). This CDR3 comprises 16 residues. V was pared by 3 bases and J by 5 bases, with 7 bases of the junction left unmatched. TCRdb's table, derived via immunoSEQ multiplex PCR, lists solely in-frame clones and lacks some. This sample has more than 95,000 clones, with 90% found just once. The chain employs TRBV19 and TRBJ2-3; TRBD2 agrees at 11 bases. The sample was CD4+ T cells from blood, taken 12 months after liver transplant. This TCR was sampled from a human patient who received a liver transplant. Some T cells may possibly be graft donor cells. The CDR3 nucleotides are TGTGCCAGTAGTATCAATCTAGCGGGAGGCGGAGATACGCAGTATTTT. Amino acids: CASSINLAGGGDTQYF.